This is a list of T cell receptor beta chains from one sample in a study of blood T cell repertoires in COVID-19. The repertoire was sequenced with immunoSEQ multiplex PCR; TCRdb's copy has only in-frame clones and lacks some. This sample carries a few hundred thousand clones, roughly 89% of them seen once, and the ten largest clones take approximately 6.2%. Input material: peripheral blood. These receptors were collected from a man aged 55-75 years who had recovered from COVID-19. Both conserved end residues are part of each CDR3. Each record gives: clone size, V gene, D gene, J gene, CDR3 protein, CDR3 DNA. D genes are given only for firm matches. Clone size, where shown, is once, few, many, or a class for clones that have expanded.

-,TRBV9,-,TRBJ1-1,CASSVVLGGGSTEAFF,TGTGCCAGCAGCGTAGTCCTGGGTGGGGGGAGCACTGAAGCTTTCTTT
once,TRBV18,TRBD2,TRBJ2-4,CASSSSGGLRSAKNIQYF,TGTGCCAGCTCCTCTAGCGGGGGACTTCGGTCGGCCAAAAACATTCAGTACTTC
-,TRBV6-4,-,TRBJ2-1,CASSHNAGYEQFF,TGTGCCAGCTCTCACAATGCGGGGTATGAGCAGTTCTTC
-,TRBV5-4,TRBD2,TRBJ2-1,CASRPGGAGGEVGEQFF,TGTGCCAGCAGACCCGGGGGAGCGGGAGGCGAGGTAGGAGAGCAGTTCTTC
-,TRBV24-1,TRBD1,TRBJ2-3,CATSDHRDSSTDTQYF,TGTGCCACCAGTGATCACCGGGACAGCAGCACAGATACGCAGTATTTT
-,TRBV10-3,-,TRBJ1-2,CAISESGGAFYGYTF,TGTGCCATCAGTGAGTCAGGTGGGGCCTTCTATGGCTACACCTTC
-,TRBV19,-,TRBJ1-1,CASSSLSGGLNTEAFF,TGTGCCAGTAGCTCTCTAAGCGGGGGCCTTAACACTGAAGCTTTCTTT
once,TRBV2,-,TRBJ1-6,CASSREVSISPLHF,TGTGCCAGCAGCCGGGAGGTCTCCATTTCACCCCTCCACTTT
-,TRBV4-1,-,TRBJ2-1,CASSQRLSSYNEQFF,TGCGCCAGCAGCCAACGCCTCAGCTCCTACAATGAGCAGTTCTTC
-,TRBV24-1,TRBD2,TRBJ2-2,CATSVTSPNTGELFF,TGTGCCACCAGTGTGACTAGCCCGAACACCGGGGAGCTGTTTTTT
-,TRBV28,-,TRBJ2-3,CASNDPGHTDTQYF,TGTGCCAGCAACGATCCGGGTCATACAGATACGCAGTATTTT
-,TRBV5-4,TRBD1,TRBJ2-7,CASSFRDRVNEQYF,TGTGCCAGCAGCTTCCGGGACAGGGTCAACGAGCAGTACTTC
-,TRBV30,-,TRBJ1-1,CAWRRGLNTEAFF,TGTGCCTGGAGACGGGGGTTGAACACTGAAGCTTTCTTT
-,TRBV3-1/TRBV3-2,-,TRBJ2-7,CASSRSPEVSPEDF,TGTGCCAGCAGTCGTTCCCCGGAGGTTAGCCCAGAGGACTTC
-,TRBV4-2,-,TRBJ2-7,CASSPGHRSYEQYF,TGTGCCAGCAGCCCGGGACATAGATCCTACGAGCAGTACTTC
once,TRBV27,TRBD1,TRBJ1-1,CASSRQGGAEAFF,TGTGCCAGCTCAAGACAGGGTGGCGCTGAAGCTTTCTTT
many,TRBV30,-,TRBJ2-2,CAWKLGHRTGELFF,TGTGCCTGGAAACTGGGACATCGGACCGGGGAGCTGTTTTTT
once,TRBV12-3/TRBV12-4,TRBD1,TRBJ1-2,CASSWDSGYGYTF,TGTGCCAGCAGTTGGGACAGTGGGTATGGCTACACCTTC
-,TRBV6-4,-,TRBJ1-1,CASSRDFLPGSEAFF,TGTGCCAGCAGCCGGGACTTTCTGCCGGGGTCTGAAGCTTTCTTT
-,TRBV5-1,TRBD1,TRBJ2-5,CASSFGQGLETQYF,TGCGCCAGCAGCTTCGGACAGGGATTAGAGACCCAGTACTTC
-,TRBV19,TRBD1,TRBJ2-1,CASSQDRAYYNEQFF,TGTGCCAGTAGTCAGGACAGGGCATACTACAATGAGCAGTTCTTC